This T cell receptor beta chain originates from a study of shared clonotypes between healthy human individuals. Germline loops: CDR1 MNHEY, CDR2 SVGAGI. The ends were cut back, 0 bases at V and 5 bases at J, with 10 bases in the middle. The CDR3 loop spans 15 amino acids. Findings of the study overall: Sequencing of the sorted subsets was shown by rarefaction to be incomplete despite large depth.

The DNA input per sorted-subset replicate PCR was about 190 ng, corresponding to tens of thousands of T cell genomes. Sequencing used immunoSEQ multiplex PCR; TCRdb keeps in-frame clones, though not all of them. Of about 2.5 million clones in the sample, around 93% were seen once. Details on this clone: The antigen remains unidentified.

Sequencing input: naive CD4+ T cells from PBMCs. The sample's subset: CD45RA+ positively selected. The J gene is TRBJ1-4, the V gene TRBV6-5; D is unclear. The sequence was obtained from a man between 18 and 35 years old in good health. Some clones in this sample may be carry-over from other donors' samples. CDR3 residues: CASSYSDGLNEKLFF. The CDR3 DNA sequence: TGTGCCAGCAGTTACTCGGACGGGCTAAATGAAAAACTGTTTTTT.